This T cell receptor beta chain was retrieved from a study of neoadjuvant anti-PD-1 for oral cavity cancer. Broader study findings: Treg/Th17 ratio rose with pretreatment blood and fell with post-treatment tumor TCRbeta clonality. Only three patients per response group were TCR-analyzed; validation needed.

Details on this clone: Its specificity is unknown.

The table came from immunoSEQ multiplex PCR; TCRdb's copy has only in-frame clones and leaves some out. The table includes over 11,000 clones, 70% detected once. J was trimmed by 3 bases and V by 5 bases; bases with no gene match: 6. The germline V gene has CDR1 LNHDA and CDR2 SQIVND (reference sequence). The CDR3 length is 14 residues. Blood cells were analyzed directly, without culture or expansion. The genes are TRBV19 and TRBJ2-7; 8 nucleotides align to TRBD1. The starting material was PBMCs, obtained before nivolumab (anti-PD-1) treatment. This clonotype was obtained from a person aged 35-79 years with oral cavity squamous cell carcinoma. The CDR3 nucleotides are TGTGCCAGTAGTGAAAACAGGGGGTTCTACGAGCAGTACTTC. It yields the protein CASSENRGFYEQYF. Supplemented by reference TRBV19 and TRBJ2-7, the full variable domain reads DGGITQSPKYLFRKEGQNVTLSCEQNLNHDAMYWYRQDPGQGLRLIYYSQIVNDFQKGDIAEGYSVSREKKESFPLTVTSAQKNPTAFYLCASSENRGFYEQYFGPGTRLTVT.